This T cell receptor beta chain was found in a study of T-cell reconstitution after alpha-beta-depleted transplantation in children. V lost 8 bases to trimming and J lost 6 bases; unmatched junction nucleotides: 8. Germline V gene sequence: CDR1 SQVTM, CDR2 ANQGSEA. The CDR3 totals 14 residues. As it was prepared, the TCRbeta library received unique molecular identifiers. TCRdb used MiXCR to reprocess the PCR reads, holding one entry per CDR3 protein. The repertoire holds 450,000 to 600,000 distinct CDR3 sequences, with approximately 32% as singletons. The V and J genes are TRBV29-1 and TRBJ2-1; 12 bases align to TRBD2. The TCR was taken from a human donor who donated a stem cell graft to a child with aplastic anemia. Source: PBMCs from the stem cell graft donor, taken from the stem cell graft. Here the CDR3 reads CSPTLAGGGNEQFF. The CDR3 DNA sequence: TGCAGCCCTACCCTAGCGGGAGGGGGCAATGAGCAGTTCTTC.